The rows below give T cell receptor beta chains drawn from one sample of a study of blood T cell repertoires in COVID-19. Profiled with immunoSEQ multiplex PCR; TCRdb holds only in-frame clones, not every one. The table shows some 80,000 clones, with roughly 88% occurring only once. The sample consisted of peripheral blood. These TCRs come from a human donor in a cohort sampled during active COVID-19. The CDR3 runs from the conserved cysteine through the conserved F or W. A D gene is named only where the DNA matches it firmly. Clone size is given for some rows only: seen once, a few or many times, or a class if the clone is expanded.

TRBD1,-,TRBV6-2/TRBV6-3,TRBJ1-2,TGTGCCAGCAGTTACTACCCGGACAGGGGTTCCTATGGCTACACCTTC,CASSYYPDRGSYGYTF
-,-,TRBV21-1,TRBJ2-1,TGTGCCAGCAGCAAAGCACCCGGGACTAGGAATGAGCAGTTCTTC,CASSKAPGTRNEQFF
-,once,TRBV5-1,TRBJ1-2,TGCGCCAGCAGCTTGACAGTAAGCTATGGCTACACCTTC,CASSLTVSYGYTF
TRBD2,-,TRBV11-2,TRBJ2-5,TGTGCCAGCAGCTGGGTGGTGGGGGGGGAAGAGACCCAGTACTTC,CASSWVVGGEETQYF
-,-,TRBV5-1,TRBJ2-3,TGCGCCAGCAGCAAAGGACAGACAGCCCCCTTACCTACAGATACGCAGTATTTT,CASSKGQTAPLPTDTQYF
TRBD1,-,TRBV5-6,TRBJ2-7,TGTGCCAGCAGATCTCAGGGGGCCCACGAGCAGTACTTC,CASRSQGAHEQYF
TRBD1,-,TRBV2,TRBJ2-7,TGTGCCAGCAGTCGGGACAGGTGGGACTCCTACGAGCAGTACTTC,CASSRDRWDSYEQYF
-,-,TRBV9,TRBJ1-2,TGTGCCAGCAGCGTAGGGTTGGACACCAGCTATGGCTACACCTTC,CASSVGLDTSYGYTF
-,-,TRBV6-2/TRBV6-3,TRBJ2-7,TGTGCCAGCAGCCCCAGCAGGGGAGGGATGGTTCACGAGCAGTACTTC,CASSPSRGGMVHEQYF
TRBD2,once,TRBV29-1,TRBJ2-5,TGCAGCGTCGAGGCCCCGGGGGGAGAGACCCAGTACTTC,CSVEAPGGETQYF
-,-,TRBV7-3,TRBJ2-1,TGTGCCAGCAGGGCGGAGGCTGGTTCCTACAATGAGCAGTTCTTC,CASRAEAGSYNEQFF
-,-,TRBV30,TRBJ2-7,TGTGCCTGGAGTGTAAGGTGGAGAACCTACGAGCAGTACTTC,CAWSVRWRTYEQYF
-,-,TRBV5-1,TRBJ2-5,TGCGCCAGCAGCTTGGATGCGGGGCAAGAGACCCAGTACTTC,CASSLDAGQETQYF
-,once,TRBV5-1,TRBJ1-4,TGCGCCAGCAGCTTGGCCCAAAGCAGGGATTCCAAACTGTTTTTT,CASSLAQSRDSKLFF
-,-,TRBV19,TRBJ1-6,TGTGCCAGTTCCGCGAATGCCGGCAGGTACTATAATTCACCCCTCCACTTT,CASSANAGRYYNSPLHF
TRBD2,-,TRBV19,TRBJ2-3,TGTGCCAGTAGTATCGGCGGGAGCTACACAGATACGCAGTATTTT,CASSIGGSYTDTQYF
-,-,TRBV14,TRBJ1-2,TGTGCCAGCAGCCAAGTTAGTTTTGGGCAGGGGAACTATGGCTACACCTTC,CASSQVSFGQGNYGYTF
TRBD2,once,TRBV19,TRBJ2-1,TGTGCCAGTAGGACCGGGACTAGTACTAACGAGCAGTTCTTC,CASRTGTSTNEQFF
-,once,TRBV12-1,TRBJ1-4,TGTGCCAGCAGCTACGGCCGGGACACCATGAAAAACGTGTTTTTT,CASSYGRDTMKNVFF
TRBD1,-,TRBV10-2,TRBJ2-5,TGCGCCAGCAGTGAGTGGTCAGGGGGACAAGAGACCCAGTACTTC,CASSEWSGGQETQYF
-,-,TRBV5-8,TRBJ2-3,TGTGCCAGCAGCTTGGGACTCGGGGATACGCAGTATTTT,CASSLGLGDTQYF
-,once,TRBV5-3,TRBJ1-1,TGTGCCAGAAGCTTGTCGGTGCACAGGCTGGCGGTCGGTGAAGCTTTCTTT,CARSLSVHRLAVGEAFF
TRBD2,once,TRBV9,TRBJ2-1,TGTGCCAGCAGCCCATTGACTTATCGCGGGGGGGCCGGGTCAGAGCAGTTCTTC,CASSPLTYRGGAGSEQFF
-,-,TRBV6-6,TRBJ1-4,TGTGCCAGCAGTTACCTCCAGGGCACTAATGAAAAACTGTTTTTT,CASSYLQGTNEKLFF
-,-,TRBV3-1/TRBV3-2,TRBJ2-3,TGTGCCAGCAGCCAAGTGACGGGGGGCCCCACAGATACGCAGTATTTT,CASSQVTGGPTDTQYF
-,-,TRBV19,TRBJ2-7,TGTGCCAGTAGTTTGACTCCGGGACACTTCTACGAGCAGTACTTC,CASSLTPGHFYEQYF
-,-,TRBV15,TRBJ1-1,TGTGCCACCAGCAGAGTCAAGGGAGCTGAAGCTTTCTTT,CATSRVKGAEAFF
TRBD2,-,TRBV6-2/TRBV6-3,TRBJ2-3,TGTGCCAGCAGTACGACTAGCGGGGGGGCTGGAGATACGCAGTATTTT,CASSTTSGGAGDTQYF
TRBD2,-,TRBV4-1,TRBJ2-5,TGCGCCAGCAGCCAAGAGGGCGGGGGGAGAGAGACCCAGTACTTC,CASSQEGGGRETQYF
TRBD2,-,TRBV5-6,TRBJ2-2,TGTGCCAGCAGCCACGCCCCGGGGAGGGACACCGGGGAGCTGTTTTTT,CASSHAPGRDTGELFF
-,few,TRBV12-3/TRBV12-4,TRBJ2-7,TGTGCCAGCAGTTTTTATGAGCGCGAGCAGTACTTC,CASSFYEREQYF
TRBD2,-,TRBV7-9,TRBJ2-1,TGTGCCAGCAGCCAGCCCGGGCGGGGGACGTACAATGAGCAGTTCTTC,CASSQPGRGTYNEQFF
TRBD2,-,TRBV29-1,TRBJ2-3,TGCAGCGCGACTAGCGGGAGATCCACAGATACGCAGTATTTT,CSATSGRSTDTQYF
-,-,TRBV5-1,TRBJ1-2,TGCGCCAGCAGCCTTGACAGGAACTATGGCTACACCTTC,CASSLDRNYGYTF
-,-,TRBV6-6,TRBJ2-7,TGTGCCAGCAGTTATAACACGGCTAGCTCCTACGAGCAGTACTTC,CASSYNTASSYEQYF
-,-,TRBV5-4,TRBJ2-2,TGTGCCAGCAGCTTAGGCGCGGGGGGACAGACCGGGGAGCTGTTTTTT,CASSLGAGGQTGELFF
-,-,TRBV18,TRBJ1-1,TGTGCCAGCTCACCACAGAGCTCGAACACTGAAGCTTTCTTT,CASSPQSSNTEAFF
TRBD1,-,TRBV4-1,TRBJ1-6,TGCGCCAGCAGCCAAGATAGGGACAGGGGTGGTTCACCCCTCCACTTT,CASSQDRDRGGSPLHF
TRBD1,-,TRBV9,TRBJ1-4,TGTGCCAGCAGCGTCGGGGGACAGGCTGCAACTAATGAAAAACTGTTTTTT,CASSVGGQAATNEKLFF
TRBD1,-,TRBV7-9,TRBJ2-2,TGTGCCAGCAGCTTCTCAGGGGGCACCGGGGAGCTGTTTTTT,CASSFSGGTGELFF
TRBD2,-,TRBV3-1/TRBV3-2,TRBJ2-1,TGTGCCAGCAGCCAAGTTGTCGGCGGGGGGGAGTCGAATGAGCAGTTCTTC,CASSQVVGGGESNEQFF
TRBD2,-,TRBV6-5,TRBJ2-1,TGTGCCAGCAAGGTTAGGACTAGGACCTACAATGAGCAGTTCTTC,CASKVRTRTYNEQFF
-,few,TRBV28,TRBJ1-2,TGTGCCAGCAGTTTGGCAGCTAACTATGGCTACACCTTC,CASSLAANYGYTF
TRBD1,-,TRBV30,TRBJ2-6,TGTGCCTGGTTCCGGGACAGGGCTCGCTCTGGGGCCAACGTCCTGACTTTC,CAWFRDRARSGANVLTF
TRBD1,-,TRBV9,TRBJ1-6,TGTGCCAGCAGCTCTGCCAAGGACAGGGGTAAGGCACCCCTCCACTTT,CASSSAKDRGKAPLHF
TRBD2,-,TRBV7-2,TRBJ2-1,TGTGCCAGCACCCCGAGCGGGAGGGCCAACAATGAGCAGTTCTTC,CASTPSGRANNEQFF
-,-,TRBV18,TRBJ1-2,TGTGCCAGCTCACCGACAGCCACCTATGGCTACACCTTC,CASSPTATYGYTF
TRBD1,-,TRBV5-4,TRBJ1-5,TGTGCCAGCAGCGTCCGGGACAGGGGCCCTAGCAATCAGCCCCAGCATTTT,CASSVRDRGPSNQPQHF
TRBD1,-,TRBV19,TRBJ1-5,TGTGCCAGTAGTATCCAGGGGGCTCAGCCCCAGCATTTT,CASSIQGAQPQHF
TRBD1,-,TRBV7-9,TRBJ1-6,TGTGCCAGCAGCGCGGGCGGGACAGGGTTGAATTCACCCCTCCACTTT,CASSAGGTGLNSPLHF
TRBD1,-,TRBV19,TRBJ1-1,TGTGCCAGTAGTATTGCGGCAGGGGGCACTGAAGCTTTCTTT,CASSIAAGGTEAFF
-,-,TRBV15,TRBJ2-7,TGTGCCACCAGCAGAGACGGGAGCTCCTACGAGCAGTACTTC,CATSRDGSSYEQYF
TRBD2,many,TRBV10-2,TRBJ2-7,TGCGCCAGCTATCTAGCGGGGGGGCCCCCTGAGCAGTACTTC,CASYLAGGPPEQYF
-,-,TRBV9,TRBJ2-4,TGTGCCAGCAGCGCGTGGGGCAGTACCGGATGGAGTGGGACCAAAAACATTCAGTACTTC,CASSAWGSTGWSGTKNIQYF
TRBD2,-,TRBV6-2/TRBV6-3,TRBJ2-1,TGTGCCAGCAGTCCCCTAGCGGGGGTGAGCTCCTACAATGAGCAGTTCTTC,CASSPLAGVSSYNEQFF